This TCR beta chain emerged from a study of cytomegalovirus exposure and HLA in healthy donors. Primers for the PCR totalled 60 Vbeta and 13 Jbeta. Method: immunoSEQ multiplex PCR; TCRdb's copy keeps in-frame clones and lacks some. The profile shows roughly 130,000 clones, 70% to 75% of them singletons. By share of the sample, this clone is medium-sized. Its target is not known. Germline V gives CDR1 SGHNT, CDR2 YYREEE (reference sequence). The CDR3 is made up of 12 amino acids. V was shortened by 5 bases and J by 1 base, with 6 bases between the two germline ends. Study results and caveats: The likely explanation for a cluster of highly shared sequence variants was sequencing artifact. Later on, analysis showed that most CMV-associated TCR beta chains appeared to be HLA-restricted. Analyses of presence/absence relied on an assumption of roughly uniform sequencing depth across donors. According to the study, 160 or so TCR beta chains were cytomegalovirus-associated.

V and J are TRBV5-4 and TRBJ1-1; unclear D gene. The receptor was isolated from a woman between 40 and 55 years old in good health and CMV-seropositive. Material for sequencing was PBMCs. CDR3 sequence reads: CASRRGNTEAFF. The CDR3 coding sequence is TGTGCCAGCAGGAGAGGGAACACTGAAGCTTTCTTT.